The T cell receptor beta chain under discussion was sequenced for a study of blood T cell repertoires in COVID-19. Overall study context: T cells, B-cell-depleted T cells, or PBMCs supplied cDNA or gDNA.

Authors' analysis steps: Counts of nucleated cells, estimated from reference gene primer amplification, were obtained. Assay used: immunoSEQ multiplex PCR; TCRdb lists only in-frame clones, some missing. V and J calls and clone size are copied from that table; D and trimming were computed from the DNA. The repertoire holds some 100,000 clones, with roughly 82% as singletons. The CDR3 has 14 residues. V was shortened by 0 bases and J by 4 bases, with 9 bases between the two germline ends. Germline values: CDR1 MNHEY, CDR2 SVGAGI. In regard to this clone: Other nucleotide sequences in the sample specify the same CDR3.

The specimen was peripheral blood. The TCR was taken from an elderly woman with active or convalescent COVID-19. This rearrangement joins TRBV6-5 to TRBJ1-1; weak D call: TRBD1 (6 bases). CDR3 nucleotide sequence: TGTGCCAGCAGTTACTCAACAGGGAGCACTGAAGCTTTCTTT. It encodes CASSYSTGSTEAFF.